This T cell receptor beta chain was captured by sequencing in a study of blood T cell repertoires in COVID-19. Study context: COVID-19 samples from acute and convalescent phases originated in the United States, Italy and Spain. Sources were T cells, B-cell-depleted T cells, or PBMCs; the material itself was cDNA or gDNA.

How the authors handled the data: Reference gene primer amplification gave nucleated cell count estimates. Sequenced by immunoSEQ multiplex PCR; TCRdb stores in-frame clones only, minus some. That table is the source of V, J and clone size, and D and trimming were worked out from the DNA. There are about 330,000 clones in the sample; more than 80% occur only once, and roughly 6.7% lies in the top ten. The V gene's germline CDR1 is LNHDA and CDR2 SQIVND (reference sequence). The CDR3 length is 13 residues. V lost 7 bases, J lost 10 bases, and 8 bases stayed unmatched. Specimen: peripheral blood. This chain uses TRBV19 with TRBJ2-1; 9 bases are shared with TRBD1. The receptor comes from a man aged 18 to 35 who had recovered from COVID-19. The CDR3 DNA is TGTGCCAGTACTCTACAGGGGGCACAGGAGCAGTTCTTC. This codes for CASTLQGAQEQFF.